These 20 T cell receptor beta chains share one sample of origin, sequenced in a study of regulatory T cells in long-lasting Graves disease. This sample's time point: newly diagnosed GD, antithyroid drugs for less than 3 months. Following extraction of RNA from PBMCs, that RNA was used to make the TCR library. TCR beta libraries were built with iRepertoire HTBI primers and Arm-PCR of CDR3 regions. TCRdb processed the multiplex PCR reads anew with MiXCR; each CDR3 protein has one entry. The sample contains over 200,000 distinct CDR3 sequences, 15% to 20% of which appear only once. The material sequenced was peripheral blood mononuclear cells (PBMCs), taken at new diagnosis, from a patient treated with antithyroid drugs. Every receptor here comes from a female donor with Graves disease.

This clonotype was seen ten or more times. The V gene is TRBV2, the J gene TRBJ2-6; D unclear. This CDR3 is built from 15 residues. V was pared by 4 bases and J by 4 bases, with 11 bases between. Germline CDR1 SNHLY, CDR2 FYNNEI. The CDR3 loop reads CASSGRLTGANVLTF. CDR3 in DNA: TGTGCCAGCAGTGGCAGGCTAACCGGGGCCAACGTCCTGACTTTC. Full variable domain (rest looked up from reference TRBV2 and TRBJ2-6): EPEVTQTPSHQVTQMGQEVILRCVPISNHLYFYWYRQILGQKVEFLVSFYNNEISEKSEIFDDQFSVERPDGSNFTLKIRSTKLEDSAMYFCASSGRLTGANVLTFGAGSRLTVL.

This clonotype was observed once. This chain uses TRBV5-1 with TRBJ2-4, with D uncertain. Trimming left V 0 bases short and J 3 bases short, with 7 bases between. The CDR3 contains 14 residues. CDR1 is SGHRS, CDR2 YFSETQ, per germline. The CDR3 DNA follows: TGCGCCAGCAGCTTGGGGTATGGCAAAAACATTCAGTACTTC. Translating gives CASSLGYGKNIQYF.

At least ten counts were recorded for this clonotype. The genes are TRBV7-3 and TRBJ2-1, with 12 bases that match TRBD2. CDR1 is SGHTA, CDR2 FQGTGA, per germline. This CDR3 has 15 amino acids. The V and J ends lost 3 bases and 7 bases, in that order; junction bases with no gene match: 4. As DNA, the CDR3 is TGTGCCAGCAGCTTCGCTAGCGGGAGGGGGAATGAGCAGTTCTTC. The encoded protein is CASSFASGRGNEQFF.

This chain links TRBV12-3 or TRBV12-4 with TRBJ2-3; no firm D call. Trimming shortened V by 7 bases and J by 8 bases, and 16 bases separated the two germline ends. The CDR3 spans 13 residues. The CDR3 DNA follows: TGTGCCAGCACTGCCGTAGCCTTCCGTACGCAGTATTTT. Translated, it gives CASTAVAFRTQYF.

In its sample, this clonotype was seen many times. V gene TRBV20-1 combines with J gene TRBJ2-1; weak D call: TRBD1 (5 bases). The J call is uncertain, as TRBJ2-5 better fits the DNA end. The germline CDR1 and CDR2 sequences are DFQATT and SNEGSKA (reference sequence). CDR3 length: 13 residues. As DNA, the CDR3 is TGCAGTGCTAGGACAGTCGGTGGGGAGACCCAGTACTTC. Encoded protein: CSARTVGGETQYF.

The genes are TRBV28 and TRBJ2-2, with 8 bases identical to TRBD2. Germline CDR1 reads MDHEN; CDR2 reads SYDVKM. The ends lost 7 bases at V and 4 bases at J; junction bases unmatched: 5. This CDR3 comprises 14 residues. The CDR3 loop reads CASTLTSATGELFF. The CDR3 coding sequence is TGTGCCAGCACTCTGACTAGCGCCACCGGGGAGCTGTTTTTT.

The table lists this clonotype with many counts. The chain uses TRBV6-1 and TRBJ1-1; 9 bases match TRBD1. The CDR3 is 15 residues long. Germline values: CDR1 MNHNS, CDR2 SASEGT. V dropped 3 bases and J dropped 4; count of bases not matched to a gene: 6. The CDR3 sequence is CASSEPGTGSTEAFF. The DNA of the CDR3 is TGTGCCAGCAGTGAGCCCGGGACAGGGAGCACTGAAGCTTTCTTT.

This clonotype was counted between two and nine times. The likely explanation is a read error, given a far larger clone one base away. The gene calls are TRBV11-3 and TRBJ2-1, with TRBD2 identical over 7 bases. Trimming took 4 bases from V and 7 from J; bases not matched to a gene: 7. Looked up from germline, CDR1 is SGHNT and CDR2 is YENEEA. The CDR3 loop spans 14 amino acids. CDR3 bases: TGTGCCAGCAGCTCCGGGCCGGGGGGAAATGAGCAGTTCTTC. Protein sequence: CASSSGPGGNEQFF.

This clonotype was observed many times. One junction end does not reproduce the germline sequence, and a read error may be involved. The rearrangement links TRBV11-2 to TRBJ1-3; 7 bases match TRBD1. The germline V gene has CDR1 SGHAT and CDR2 FQNNGV. This CDR3 spans 12 amino acids. Written as DNA, the CDR3 is TGTGCCAGCAGCTTAGATGGACAGGTCGTCCTTTTT. Amino acids: CASSLDGQVVLF.

This clonotype was detected many times. The rearrangement links TRBV29-1 to TRBJ1-2; D gene ambiguous. V was pared by 7 bases and J by 8 bases, with 14 bases between. The CDR3 has 11 residues. Germline lookup yields CDR1 SQVTM and CDR2 ANQGSEA. CDR3 in DNA: TGCAGCGCCCGGGCTTCGGGCGGCTACACCTTC. It codes for CSARASGGYTF.

This clonotype was detected ten times or more. The chain employs TRBV6-2 or TRBV6-3 and TRBJ2-5, with 9 bases matching TRBD1. Germline trimming cut 5 bases from V and 5 bases from J; bases unmatched to any gene: 6. The CDR3 has 14 residues. The germline V gene encodes CDR1 MNHEY and CDR2 SVGEGT. The CDR3 protein is CASSGQGMRETQYF. The CDR3 DNA reads as TGTGCCAGCAGTGGACAGGGGATGAGGGAGACCCAGTACTTC.

The V call is TRBV5-4, the J call TRBJ2-3; TRBD2 matches 9 bases. The germline V gene has CDR1 SGHNT and CDR2 YYREEE (reference sequence). J lost 5 bases, V lost 0 bases, and 4 bases had no gene match. The CDR3 has 15 amino acids. The CDR3 coding sequence is TGTGCCAGCAGCTTGGAAGCGGGAGGTATAGATACGCAGTATTTT. It codes for CASSLEAGGIDTQYF.

This clonotype has ten or more counts. The chain carries TRBV12-3 or TRBV12-4 and TRBJ1-2; no reliable D call. V was pared by 5 bases and J by 5 bases, with 9 bases between. The CDR3 sequence is 12 residues long. In DNA form, the CDR3 reads TGTGCCAGCAGTCGCCCTGGATATGGCTACACCTTC. Translation gives CASSRPGYGYTF.

Only one count was recorded for this clonotype. This sequence may be a read error, since a much larger clone differs from it by one base. This chain links TRBV19 with TRBJ1-1; a weak D match, TRBD1 (5 bases). Germline V gene sequence: CDR1 LNHDA, CDR2 SQIVND (reference sequence). The CDR3 has 13 amino acids. Trimming cost V 7 bases and J 5 bases, with 14 bases left between them. The CDR3 DNA is TGTGCCAGTACCCTGACAGTGAGGACTGAAGCTTTCTTT. Its translation: CASTLTVRTEAFF.

A word on this clonotype: At one of its ends the junction is not consistent with the germline gene, which may arise from a read error. The gene calls are TRBV4-2 and TRBJ2-1, with 12 bases aligning to TRBD1. Germline V lookup: CDR1 LGHNA, CDR2 YNFKEQ. This CDR3 contains 15 residues. The CDR3 reads CASSQAGQGANEHFF. CDR3 sequence (DNA): TGTGCCAGCAGCCAAGCGGGACAGGGGGCAAATGAGCACTTCTTC.

Note on this clonotype: Since a much larger clone is just one base distant, this may be a read error. This CDR3 fails to terminate in the conserved phenylalanine or tryptophan, so it likely reflects a read error. The V call is TRBV3-1, the J call TRBJ2-7; D tentatively fits TRBD1 or TRBD2 (5 bases each). Trimming pared 4 bases from V and 4 bases from J, leaving 17 bases between. CDR1 LGHDT and CDR2 YNNKEL come from the germline V gene (reference sequence). There are 15 residues in the CDR3. The CDR3 loop is CASSLLHGAIYEQYL. As DNA, the CDR3 is TGTGCCAGCAGCCTCCTGCACGGGGCAATTTACGAGCAGTACCTC.

V and J are TRBV20-1 and TRBJ1-4; a weak D match, TRBD1 (5 bases). This CDR3 comprises 14 residues. The V end was cut by 1 base, the J end by 0 bases, with 6 bases between. The V gene's germline CDR1 is DFQATT and CDR2 SNEGSKA (reference sequence). This chain's CDR3 is CSARAGSTNEKLFF. The CDR3 DNA is TGCAGTGCTAGAGCAGGGTCAACTAATGAAAAACTGTTTTTT.

At least ten counts were recorded for this clonotype. This chain links TRBV18 with TRBJ2-2; D perhaps matches TRBD1 (5 bases). V was pared by 2 bases and J by 6 bases, with 13 bases between. The V gene's germline CDR1 is KGHSH and CDR2 LQKENI. The CDR3 length is 15 residues. The CDR3 loop is CASSPYAGWSGELFF. The CDR3 DNA sequence: TGTGCCAGCTCACCATACGCAGGGTGGTCCGGGGAGCTGTTTTTT.

This clonotype was observed at least ten times. This chain connects TRBV3-1 to TRBJ2-7; D could derive from TRBD1 or TRBD2 (6 bases each). Trimming pared 0 bases from V and 9 bases from J, leaving 15 bases between. CDR3 length: 14 residues. Germline loops: CDR1 LGHDT, CDR2 YNNKEL (reference sequence). The CDR3 region has the DNA TGTGCCAGCAGCCAAGATGGGGGGCTAGCAGGGCAGTACTTC. Translation gives CASSQDGGLAGQYF.

This clonotype appeared a few times. The chain uses TRBV10-3 and TRBJ2-2, with 7 bases fitting TRBD2. This CDR3 has 16 residues. Germline V CDR1 and CDR2: ENHRY, SYGVKD. Germline trimming cut 0 bases from V and 4 bases from J; bases unmatched to any gene: 5. The CDR3, as DNA: TGTGCCATCAGTGAGTCACCGGGAGGCGGCACCGGGGAGCTGTTTTTT. This translates into CAISESPGGGTGELFF.